Reported below is one T cell receptor beta chain. Unique molecular identifiers tagged the TCRbeta library. TCRdb reanalysed the PCR reads using MiXCR and keeps one entry per CDR3 protein. This sample has just under 550,000 distinct CDR3 sequences, with around 16% found just once. The V end lost 3 bases, the J end lost 8 bases, and 14 bases lay between the germline ends. The germline V gene has CDR1 ENHRY and CDR2 SYGVKD. CDR3 length equals 14 residues. This entry belongs to a study of T-cell reconstitution after alpha-beta-depleted transplantation in children. The rearrangement links TRBV10-3 to TRBJ2-1; either TRBD1 or TRBD2 may fit D (5 bases each). The sequenced sample was PBMCs from the stem cell graft donor, obtained from the stem cell graft. This TCR derives from a human donor who donated a stem cell graft to a child with acute lymphoblastic leukemia. Here the CDR3 DNA reads TGTGCCATCAGTGAACGGGGCGGTAGTGATGAGCAGTTCTTC. Its protein product is CAISERGGSDEQFF.